This TCR beta chain comes out of a study of vaccination and CD4 T cells after COVID-19 (dated by TCRdb to the early 2020s). About the study as a whole: Convalescent patients had a positive SARS-CoV-2 result on nasal swab PCR, and of these patients, about ten had mild disease and one had severe disease. Overlapping spike peptide pools from SARS-CoV-2 and from the common cold coronaviruses HCoV-NL63, HCoV-OC43 and HCoV-229E were used as culture stimuli. Participants received two doses of either the Pfizer-BioNTech BNT162b2 vaccine (n=8) or the Moderna mRNA-1273 vaccine (n=2). Post-vaccine blood samples were collected a median of approximately 68 days after the second vaccine dose, ranging from roughly 14 to 241 days. Control cultures used a CEFX viral epitope pool as positive control, an HIV-1 Nef peptide pool as negative control, or no peptide. Six males and four females were included in the convalescent cohort, with two Hispanic individuals, seven Caucasians, two Asians and one multiracial person represented. Post-COVID blood samples from convalescent patients were collected a median of approximately 93 days after diagnosis, with a range of roughly 30 to 170 days. In over 8 COVID-19 convalescent patients and a few infection-naive healthy vaccine recipients, the spike-specific CD4+ TCR repertoire before mRNA vaccination was compared with the repertoire after mRNA vaccination. The paper's findings and limits, for the study overall: Among convalescent patients, a median around 83% of the SARS-CoV-2-reactive clones seen after vaccination appeared only after vaccination, which suggests priming specific to the vaccine. The number of convalescent patients in the study was relatively small, and the study did not examine early timepoints following natural infection. Although the median number of SARS-CoV-2-reactive clonotypes went up from 20 to 25 after infection to approximately 40 after vaccination, the increase was not significant. Nearly all vaccine-specific clones in convalescent patients (304 of 307) were mono-reactive for SARS-CoV-2 spike rather than cross-reactive with common cold coronaviruses.

The CDR3 contains 15 residues, cysteine and phenylalanine counted. The DNA shown is the 45-base CDR3, in frame from base 1. CDR1 and CDR2, per the germline V gene (reference sequence), are MNHEY and SMNVEV. Trimming removed 3 bases from V and 6 bases from J, leaving 15 bases between the germline ends. As regards this clonotype: Its antigen specificity is not known. Base qualities were left out, and no much larger clone turns up one base away.

In light of the paper, this sample's treatment or condition label describes: approximately 10-day PBMC culture with coronavirus spike peptide pools or control peptides (ViraFEST assay). The ViraFEST assay was used in the study, in which antigen-specific T cells were expanded with peptide pools and expanded clonotypes were subsequently identified by TCR sequencing. The positive SARS-CoV-2 PCR tests of the convalescent patients were dated from March to December 2020, before the Alpha, Beta and Delta variants emerged in the United States. Each well held 1.5 million to 2.5 million PBMCs cultured with roughly 10 ug/ml peptide pools in IMDM containing around 5.5% human AB serum and roughly 10 IU/ml IL-2. On days 3 and 7, half of the culture medium was replaced with fresh IL-2-containing medium. After more than 8 days of culture, CD4+ T cells were isolated by negative selection using the EasySep CD4+ T cell isolation kit. Ficoll-Paque Plus gradient centrifugation was used to isolate PBMCs from whole blood, and the isolated PBMCs were then either used fresh or cryopreserved at -140C. Each culture condition was generally run in triplicate wells.

The library was built by means of PCR. At the Johns Hopkins FTIC core, DNA from the cultured CD4+ T cells underwent TCR sequencing with the Oncomine TCR Beta short-read assay. The QIAamp micro DNA kit was used to extract genomic DNA from the cultured CD4+ T cells. Oncomine TCR Beta libraries from cultured CD4+ T cells were pooled using unique dual indexes and sequenced on an Illumina iSeq 100. The authors' pipeline ran thus. Non-productive sequences were removed, and CDR3s not starting with C, not ending with F or W, or shorter than 7 amino acids were discarded. The MANAFEST web application identified antigen-specific clonotypes by comparing peptide-stimulated wells against reference wells and other culture wells. An FDR below 0.05, an odds ratio above 5, and a productive frequency above 0.1% in at least two of three replicate wells were required for clones to be considered positive. Cross-reactive clonotypes were defined as significantly expanded in both SARS-CoV-2 spike wells and at least one common cold coronavirus spike condition. Similarity between CDR3 sequences was evaluated in R version 3.6.1 using Levenshtein distances (stringdist) and unrooted phylogenetic trees (ape). Clones were called with MiXCR by TCRdb after fastp trimmed the public reads at Q25, and only in-frame beta chains were retained. CDR3 protein duplicates are merged, each entry listing the most common genes and DNA. The V and J calls were determined by TCRdb, not by the authors. This sample holds some 18,000 distinct CDR3 sequences; 50% to 60% were observed only once. The ten top clones hold around 6.6% of the sample.

The sample here was CD4+ T cells from blood, cultured in vitro, taken before SARS-CoV-2 vaccination. The receptor comes from a human donor who had recovered from COVID-19. The chain is encoded by TRBV27 joined to TRBJ1-5, with no confidently assigned D gene. The encoded CDR3 is CASSLGRGYTQPQHF. At the DNA level, the sequence is TGTGCCAGCAGTTTGGGGAGAGGTTATACTCAGCCCCAGCATTTT.